What follows are 15 T cell receptor beta chains derived from one specimen sequenced in a study of high-grade serous ovarian cancer treatment subgroups. Tumor samples were obtained before definitive surgery or chemotherapy. TCRdb keeps only in-frame clones here, not all; method: immunoSEQ multiplex PCR. The data contain under 15,000 clones, approximately 85% of them singletons. The sequencing sample was made of tumor tissue. Receptor source: a human donor with high-grade serous ovarian cancer.

V gene TRBV6-1 combines with J gene TRBJ1-5; D is perhaps TRBD1 (6 bases). Germline assignment: CDR1 MNHNS and CDR2 SASEGT. The CDR3 contains 14 residues. V lost 5 bases to trimming and J lost 1 base, with 9 bases between them. The CDR3 nucleotides are TGTGCCAGCAGTCCCCAGGGGAGCAATCAGCCCCAGCATTTT. This encodes CASSPQGSNQPQHF.

V gene TRBV28 combines with J gene TRBJ2-5, with 11 bases aligning to TRBD2. This CDR3 contains 16 residues. Germline CDR1 is MDHEN and CDR2 is SYDVKM. V trimming: 8 bases; J trimming: 5 bases; junction bases outside the gene matches: 13. The CDR3 reads CASAPFSGRAGETQYF. Here the CDR3 DNA reads TGTGCCAGCGCGCCGTTTAGCGGGAGGGCCGGGGAGACCCAGTACTTC.

V is TRBV18 and J is TRBJ1-4; no clear D. Trimming cost V 5 bases and J 7 bases, with 14 bases left between them. Germline-derived CDR1 and CDR2 are KGHSH and LQKENI. This CDR3 spans 14 amino acids. CDR3 region: CASSEITAAEKLFF. The DNA for the CDR3 is TGTGCCAGCTCAGAAATCACGGCCGCTGAAAAACTGTTTTTT.

This clone turned up a few times. The chain carries TRBV21-1 and TRBJ2-2; the D call TRBD1 from the table was never checked on the DNA. TRBV21-1 is a pseudogene. The CDR3 runs 17 residues. CDR3 sequence reads: CASSKAGDTVPNGELFF. CDR3 bases: TGTGCCAGCAGCAAAGCAGGGGACACAGTCCCTAACGGGGAGCTGTTTTTT.

The V call is TRBV5-6, the J call TRBJ2-5, with D possibly being TRBD1 or TRBD2 (5 bases each). Trimming pared 4 bases from V and 9 bases from J, leaving 22 bases between. CDR1 SGHDT and CDR2 YYEEEE come from the germline V gene. The length of the CDR3 is 15 residues. CDR3 DNA sequence: TGTGCCAGCAGCCTTGGTCACTCCGGGACCCTACCCCAGTACTTC. Encoded protein: CASSLGHSGTLPQYF.

The chain is built from TRBV28 and TRBJ1-2; unclear D gene. This CDR3 spans 13 amino acids. Germline V gives CDR1 MDHEN, CDR2 SYDVKM. Trimming removed 5 bases from V and 10 bases from J, with 17 bases in between. The CDR3 region has the DNA TGTGCCAGCAGTCCCCTGAGAGACGGCGACTACACCTTC. Translating gives CASSPLRDGDYTF.

This chain connects TRBV5-5 to TRBJ1-6, with 7 bases identical to TRBD1. Trimming cost V 2 bases and J 9 bases; bases outside gene matches: 8. This CDR3 has 15 residues. The germline gives CDR1 SGHKS, CDR2 YYEKEE (reference sequence). The CDR3 bases are TGTGCCAGCAGCTTTGTGTCGTCAGGGGGTTCACCCCTCCACTTT. Its protein is CASSFVSSGGSPLHF.

The genes are TRBV7-9 and TRBJ1-2; D is possibly TRBD1 (6 bases). Germline values: CDR1 SEHNR, CDR2 FQNEAQ (reference sequence). The CDR3 consists of 14 residues. The V end lost 5 bases, the J end lost 4 bases, and 14 bases lay between the germline ends. The CDR3 DNA sequence: TGTGCCAGCAGCCTAGGGGGGGGAAGCTATGGCTACACCTTC. Protein: CASSLGGGSYGYTF.

The V call is TRBV5-8, the J call TRBJ1-4, with TRBD1 as a possible D gene (5 bases). The V and J ends lost 6 bases and 12 bases respectively, with 30 bases between them. The CDR3 sequence is 17 residues long. Germline CDR1 and CDR2: SGHTS and YDEGEE. In nucleotides, the CDR3 is TGTGCCAGCACCCTTGGTCGTGTGGGAACAGGCCCGAGCGAACTGTTTTTT. Its translation: CASTLGRVGTGPSELFF.

The chain is built from TRBV4-1 and TRBJ1-1; 7 bases match TRBD1. Germline V gene data show CDR1 as MGHRA and CDR2 as YSYEKL. The length of the CDR3 is 16 residues. The ends lost 4 bases at V and 6 bases at J; junction bases unmatched: 14. CDR3 sequence (DNA): TGCGCCAGCAGCCTCTTGGATGACAGGGTTAAGGCTGAAGCTTTCTTT. Translating it yields CASSLLDDRVKAEAFF.

The chain combines TRBV5-8 with TRBJ1-5; D is unresolved. Germline V CDR1 and CDR2: SGHTS, YDEGEE. V lost 4 bases to trimming and J lost 1 base, with 12 bases between them. CDR3 size: 15 residues. The CDR3 DNA follows: TGTGCCAGCAGCGACTGGGGTATCAGCAATCAGCCCCAGCATTTT. It codes for CASSDWGISNQPQHF.

The V call is TRBV6-6, the J call TRBJ1-1; perhaps TRBD1 as D (6 bases). The CDR3 is 13 residues long. Germline V lookup: CDR1 MNHNY, CDR2 SVGAGI (reference sequence). Trimming took off 6 bases at V and 1 base at J, with 9 bases between the two ends. CDR3 in amino acids: CASRPQGNTEAFF. CDR3 bases: TGTGCCAGCAGGCCACAGGGGAACACTGAAGCTTTCTTT.

The chain links TRBV5-1 to TRBJ1-1; 8 nucleotides match TRBD1. J gave up 2 bases and V 4 bases, and 7 bases lay outside the gene matches. Germline values: CDR1 SGHRS, CDR2 YFSETQ. The CDR3 loop spans 15 amino acids. DNA of the CDR3: TGCGCCAGCAGCGCGACAGGGGCCTTCAACACTGAAGCTTTCTTT. It specifies CASSATGAFNTEAFF.

The chain links TRBV29-1 to TRBJ1-1, with 7 bases fitting TRBD1. The CDR3 consists of 12 residues. Trimming removed 7 bases from V and 1 base from J; junction bases left unmatched: 3. The germline V gene encodes CDR1 SQVTM and CDR2 ANQGSEA. The chain's CDR3 is CSANRGNTEAFF. CDR3 nucleotides: TGCAGCGCCAACAGGGGGAACACTGAAGCTTTCTTT.

V gene TRBV9 combines with J gene TRBJ2-2; TRBD1 matches at 11 bases. The CDR3 totals 16 residues. Germline V gives CDR1 SGDLS, CDR2 YYNGEE. V gave up 0 bases and J gave up 6 bases; unmatched junction bases: 4. The CDR3 region has the DNA TGTGCCAGCAGCGTAGATCCGGACAGGGGGCCCGGGGAGCTGTTTTTT. The encoded protein is CASSVDPDRGPGELFF.